This is a list of T cell receptor beta chains from one sample in a study of CD8+CD57+ T cells in acquired aplastic anemia. Using its own MiXCR run on the reads, TCRdb lists one record per CDR3 protein. In the table there are 150,000 to 200,000 distinct CDR3 sequences, 55% to 65% of which are singletons. Material for sequencing was sorted CD4+, CD8+, or CD8+CD57+ T cells (not recorded which) from PBMCs. These TCRs come from a human donor with aplastic anemia. Both conserved end residues are part of each CDR3. A D gene is named only where the DNA matches it firmly. Clone size is given for some rows only: seen once, a few or many times, or a class if the clone is expanded.

J | size | V | D | DNA | CDR3
TRBJ2-5 | NA | TRBV24-1 | NA | TGTGCCACCAGTGATTTGACAGGGTGGTACTTC | CATSDLTGWYF
TRBJ1-2 | many | TRBV29-1 | NA | TGCAGCGTCGCCCCCCCGGGGGGCCTAGAGTATGGCTACACCTTC | CSVAPPGGLEYGYTF
TRBJ2-7 | NA | TRBV20-1 | NA | TGCAGTGCGGACCGGGACACCTTGACCTACGAGCAGTACTTC | CSADRDTLTYEQYF
TRBJ1-5 | few | TRBV30 | NA | TGTGCCTGGGCTACAGGGAGCGGGAGCAATCAGCCCCAGCATTTT | CAWATGSGSNQPQHF
TRBJ1-2 | few | TRBV7-2 | NA | TGTGCCAGCAGCTTAGCCCGGGACGGGAGCTACACCTTC | CASSLARDGSYTF
TRBJ1-1 | NA | TRBV2 | NA | TGTGCCAGCAGTTCCGACAGGTCTGAAGCTTTCTTT | CASSSDRSEAFF
TRBJ2-6 | NA | TRBV10-3 | TRBD1 | TGTGCCATCAGTGGGCCACAGGGGACAAGCTCTGGGGCCAACGTCCTGACTTTC | CAISGPQGTSSGANVLTF
TRBJ2-7 | NA | TRBV20-1 | NA | TGCAGTGCTAGAACTATAAGGGAGCAGTACTTC | CSARTIREQYF
TRBJ1-6 | many | TRBV4-2 | NA | TGTGCCAGCAGCCAAGATTCCCCCTCCCAAAGTTCACCCCTCCACTTT | CASSQDSPSQSSPLHF
TRBJ2-7 | NA | TRBV4-2 | NA | TGTGCCAGCAGCCAAGAAGAGGGATACGAGCAGTACTTC | CASSQEEGYEQYF
TRBJ2-7 | NA | TRBV7-2 | NA | TGTGCCAGCAGCTTGACAGGAGGGGCCTACGAGCAGTACTTC | CASSLTGGAYEQYF
TRBJ1-3 | NA | TRBV29-1 | NA | TGCAGCGTTGAAGATGGGGTGGGAACCGGAAACACCATATATTTT | CSVEDGVGTGNTIYF
TRBJ1-2 | many | TRBV6-6 | NA | TGTGCCAGCAGTTACATCGCAGGGCAGGGCTACACCTTC | CASSYIAGQGYTF
TRBJ2-7 | NA | TRBV11-2 | TRBD1 | TGTGCCAGCAGCTTAGATTACGGACAGGGCTACGAGCAGTACTTC | CASSLDYGQGYEQYF
TRBJ2-2 | once | TRBV9 | NA | TGTGCCAGCAGCGTATCGGCCGGGGAGCTGTTTTTT | CASSVSAGELFF
TRBJ1-1 | many | TRBV25-1 | NA | TGTGCCAGCAGTGAGAGGGGACCGAACACTGAAGCTTTCTTT | CASSERGPNTEAFF
TRBJ1-1 | many | TRBV7-8 | NA | TGTGCCAGCAGCTTACCCGGGATGAACACTGAAGCTTTCTTT | CASSLPGMNTEAFF
TRBJ1-1 | NA | TRBV19 | NA | TGTGCCAGTAGTCCGCAGCGTCAGGACGGATTGTTTATGAACACTGAAGCTTTCTTT | CASSPQRQDGLFMNTEAFF
TRBJ2-2 | NA | TRBV4-2 | TRBD1 | TGTGCCAGCAGCCAAGGTCAAGGACAGGGGGACCTTAACACCGGGGAGCTGTTTTTT | CASSQGQGQGDLNTGELFF
TRBJ2-1 | many | TRBV20-1 | TRBD2 | TGCAGTGCTAGAGATTCGGGGGGGGGAGATGAGCAGTTCTTC | CSARDSGGGDEQFF
TRBJ1-6 | NA | TRBV9 | TRBD1 | TGTGCCAGCAAGGGACAGGAGAATTCACCCCTCCACTTT | CASKGQENSPLHF
TRBJ2-7 | once | TRBV7-9 | NA | TGTTCCAGCAGTTACGGGGGCAGCACCTACGAGCAGTACTTC | CSSSYGGSTYEQYF
TRBJ1-2 | NA | TRBV10-2 | TRBD1 | TGCGCCAGCAGTGAGTACTCTACCGGGACAGCCAACTATGGCTACACCTTC | CASSEYSTGTANYGYTF
TRBJ1-1 | many | TRBV19 | NA | TGTGCCAGTAGTATAGGGAGAGTTGAAGCTTTCTTT | CASSIGRVEAFF
TRBJ2-7 | NA | TRBV7-2 | TRBD2 | TGTGCCAGCAGTGGGACTAGCGGTGACGAGCAGTACTTC | CASSGTSGDEQYF
TRBJ1-1 | NA | TRBV20-1 | NA | TGCAGTGCTAGAGGAGGACACTTGAACACTGAAGCTTTCTTT | CSARGGHLNTEAFF
TRBJ1-5 | NA | TRBV10-3 | NA | TGTGCCATCAGTGACCAAAATGGAAGCAATCAGCCCCAGCATTTT | CAISDQNGSNQPQHF
TRBJ1-6 | NA | TRBV2 | NA | TGTGCCAGCAGTGCTGGAAGGGATTCGCCCCTCCACTTT | CASSAGRDSPLHF
TRBJ2-1 | NA | TRBV15 | NA | TGTGCCACCAGCAGAGAGATTAGTAGCAATGAGCAGTTCTTC | CATSREISSNEQFF
TRBJ1-1 | NA | TRBV6-6 | NA | TGTGCCAGCAGTCAACCTGACAGGGAAGCTTTCTTT | CASSQPDREAFF
TRBJ1-2 | few | TRBV25-1 | NA | TGTGCCAGCAGTGAGACCGGGTCTAGGAGGGAGGGCTACACCTTC | CASSETGSRREGYTF
TRBJ1-6 | once | TRBV7-8 | NA | TGTGCCAGCAGCGTCGACGCCTCGGATTCACCCCTCCACTTT | CASSVDASDSPLHF
TRBJ2-7 | NA | TRBV20-1 | NA | TGCAGTGCTAGTGGTCGGGACTTCGCCTACGAGCAGTACTTC | CSASGRDFAYEQYF
TRBJ2-3 | few | TRBV5-4 | NA | TGTGCCAGCAGCTTGCGCACGGATACGCAGTATTTT | CASSLRTDTQYF
TRBJ1-2 | many | TRBV13 | TRBD1 | TGTGCCAGCAGCTTAGGAAGGGGGCGAGGTAACTATGGCTACACCTTC | CASSLGRGRGNYGYTF
TRBJ2-7 | NA | TRBV7-9 | NA | TGTGCCAGCAGCCTGGCCCATCAGGGGTTTAACCCCTACGAGCAGTACTTC | CASSLAHQGFNPYEQYF